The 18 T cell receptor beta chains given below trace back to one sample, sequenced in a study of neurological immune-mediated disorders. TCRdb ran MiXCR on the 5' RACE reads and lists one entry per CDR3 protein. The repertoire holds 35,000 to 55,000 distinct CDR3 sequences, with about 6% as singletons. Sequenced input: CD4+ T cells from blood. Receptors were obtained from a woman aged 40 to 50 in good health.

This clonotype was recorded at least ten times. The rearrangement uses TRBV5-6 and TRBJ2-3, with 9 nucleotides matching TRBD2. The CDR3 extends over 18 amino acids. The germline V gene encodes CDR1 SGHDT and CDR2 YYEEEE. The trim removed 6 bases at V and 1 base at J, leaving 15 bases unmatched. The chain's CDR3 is CASTPNSGRSSGTDTQYF. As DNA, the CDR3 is TGTGCCAGCACCCCTAACAGCGGGAGGTCGTCGGGCACAGATACGCAGTATTTT.

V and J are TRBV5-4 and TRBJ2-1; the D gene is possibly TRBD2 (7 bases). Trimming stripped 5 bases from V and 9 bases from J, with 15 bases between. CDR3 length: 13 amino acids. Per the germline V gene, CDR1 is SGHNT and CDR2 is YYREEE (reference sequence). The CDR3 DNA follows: TGTGCCAGCAGGATTCACAGGGAGGGTGAGCAGTTCTTC. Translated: CASRIHREGEQFF.

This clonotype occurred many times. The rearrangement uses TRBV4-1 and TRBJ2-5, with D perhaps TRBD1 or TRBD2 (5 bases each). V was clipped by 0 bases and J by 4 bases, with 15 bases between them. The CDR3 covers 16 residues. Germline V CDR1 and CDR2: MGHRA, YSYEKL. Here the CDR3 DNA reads TGCGCCAGCAGCCAAGAACGGGCAGGTGGGGGAGAGACCCAGTACTTC. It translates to CASSQERAGGGETQYF.

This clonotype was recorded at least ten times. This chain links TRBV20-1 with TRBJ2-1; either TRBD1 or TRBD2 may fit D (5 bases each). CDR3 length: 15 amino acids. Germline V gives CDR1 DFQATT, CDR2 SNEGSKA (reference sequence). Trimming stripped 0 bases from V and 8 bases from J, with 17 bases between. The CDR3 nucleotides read TGCAGTGCTAGAGATCCCACGGGGATGGGGGATGAGCAGTTCTTC. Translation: CSARDPTGMGDEQFF.

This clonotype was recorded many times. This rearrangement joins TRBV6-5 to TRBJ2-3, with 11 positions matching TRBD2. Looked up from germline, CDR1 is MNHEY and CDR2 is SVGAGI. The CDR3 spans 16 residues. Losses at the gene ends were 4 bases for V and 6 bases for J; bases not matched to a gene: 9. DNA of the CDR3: TGTGCCAGCAGTTTAAATAGCGGGAGGGCAGGGGATACGCAGTATTTT. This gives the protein CASSLNSGRAGDTQYF.

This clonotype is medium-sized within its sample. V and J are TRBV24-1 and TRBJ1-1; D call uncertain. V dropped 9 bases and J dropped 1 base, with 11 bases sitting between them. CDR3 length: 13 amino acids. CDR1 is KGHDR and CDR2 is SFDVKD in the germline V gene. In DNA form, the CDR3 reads TGTGCCACCCGGGTGGGAGAGAACACTGAAGCTTTCTTT. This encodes CATRVGENTEAFF.

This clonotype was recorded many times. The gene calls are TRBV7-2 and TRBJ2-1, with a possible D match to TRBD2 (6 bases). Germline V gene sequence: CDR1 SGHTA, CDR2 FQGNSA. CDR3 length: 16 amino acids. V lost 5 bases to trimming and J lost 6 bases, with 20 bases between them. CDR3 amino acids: CASSLPSGLRPNEQFF. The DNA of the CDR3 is TGTGCCAGCAGCCTACCAAGCGGGCTCCGACCCAATGAGCAGTTCTTC.

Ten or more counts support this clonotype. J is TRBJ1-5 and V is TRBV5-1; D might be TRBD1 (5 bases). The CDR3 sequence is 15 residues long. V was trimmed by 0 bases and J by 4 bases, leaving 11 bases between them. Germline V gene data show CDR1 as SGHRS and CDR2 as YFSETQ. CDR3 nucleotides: TGCGCCAGCAGCTTGGAAGGGGATCGGAATCAGCCCCAGCATTTT. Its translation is CASSLEGDRNQPQHF. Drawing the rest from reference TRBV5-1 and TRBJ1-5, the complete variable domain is KAGVTQTPRYLIKTRGQQVTLSCSPISGHRSVSWYQQTPGQGLQFLFEYFSETQRNKGNFPGRFSGRQFSNSRSEMNVSTLELGDSALYLCASSLEGDRNQPQHFGDGTRLSIL.

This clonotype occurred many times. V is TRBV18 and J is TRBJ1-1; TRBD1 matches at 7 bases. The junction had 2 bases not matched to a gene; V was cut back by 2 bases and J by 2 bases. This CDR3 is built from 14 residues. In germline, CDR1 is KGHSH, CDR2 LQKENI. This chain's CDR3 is CASSPGQVNTEAFF. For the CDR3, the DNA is TGTGCCAGCTCACCAGGACAGGTTAACACTGAAGCTTTCTTT.

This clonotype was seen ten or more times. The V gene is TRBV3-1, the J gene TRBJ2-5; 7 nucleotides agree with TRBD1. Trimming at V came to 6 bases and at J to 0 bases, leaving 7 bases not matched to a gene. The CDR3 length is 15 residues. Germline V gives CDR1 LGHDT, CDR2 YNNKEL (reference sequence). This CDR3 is CASRGQRSYQETQYF. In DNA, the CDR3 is TGTGCCAGCAGGGGACAGCGCTCTTACCAAGAGACCCAGTACTTC.

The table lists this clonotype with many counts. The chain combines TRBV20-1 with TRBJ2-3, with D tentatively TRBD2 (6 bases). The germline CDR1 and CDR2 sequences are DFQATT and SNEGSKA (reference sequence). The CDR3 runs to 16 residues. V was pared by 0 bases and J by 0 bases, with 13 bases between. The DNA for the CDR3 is TGCAGTGCTAGAGATCTGGCGGGATTTAGCACAGATACGCAGTATTTT. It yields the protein CSARDLAGFSTDTQYF.

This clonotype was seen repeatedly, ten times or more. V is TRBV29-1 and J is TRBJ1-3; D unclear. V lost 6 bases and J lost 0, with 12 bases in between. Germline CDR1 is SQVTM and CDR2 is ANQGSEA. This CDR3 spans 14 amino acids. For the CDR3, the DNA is TGCAGCGTCGCCGGACTAAGCTCTGGAAACACCATATATTTT. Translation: CSVAGLSSGNTIYF.

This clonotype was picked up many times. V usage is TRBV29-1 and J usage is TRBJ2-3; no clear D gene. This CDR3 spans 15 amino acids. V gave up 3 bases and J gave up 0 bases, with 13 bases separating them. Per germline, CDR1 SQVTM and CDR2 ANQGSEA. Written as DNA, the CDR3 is TGCAGCGTTGATGGGCCGCACCGTAGCACAGATACGCAGTATTTT. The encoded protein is CSVDGPHRSTDTQYF.

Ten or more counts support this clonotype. In DNA form, the CDR3 reads TGCAGTGCCCGGGGACATTTACTCCCCGGTGTCGAAGAGACCCAGTACTTC. Translation: CSARGHLLPGVEETQYF. V gene TRBV20-1 combines with J gene TRBJ2-5, with a tentative D call TRBD1 (6 bases). The germline V gene has CDR1 DFQATT and CDR2 SNEGSKA (reference sequence). Deletions cut 6 bases from V and 3 bases from J, with 26 bases between. CDR3 length: 17 residues.

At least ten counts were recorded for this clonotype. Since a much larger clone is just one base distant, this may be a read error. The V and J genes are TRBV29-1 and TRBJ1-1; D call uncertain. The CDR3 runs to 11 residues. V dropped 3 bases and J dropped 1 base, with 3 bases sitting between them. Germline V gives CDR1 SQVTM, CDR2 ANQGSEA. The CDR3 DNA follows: TGCAGCGTTGAGACGAACACTGAAGCTTTCTTT. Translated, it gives CSVETNTEAFF. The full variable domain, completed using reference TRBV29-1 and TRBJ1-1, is SAVISQKPSRDICQRGTSLTIQCQVDSQVTMMFWYRQQPGQSLTLIATANQGSEATYESGFVIDKFPISRPNLTFSTLTVSNMSPEDSSIYLCSVETNTEAFFGQGTRLTVV.

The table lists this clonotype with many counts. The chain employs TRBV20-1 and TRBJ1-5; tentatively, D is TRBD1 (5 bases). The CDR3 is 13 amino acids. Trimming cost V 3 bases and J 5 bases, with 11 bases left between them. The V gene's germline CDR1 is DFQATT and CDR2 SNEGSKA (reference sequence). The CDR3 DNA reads TGCAGTGCTAGCCGGGGACGGGATCAGCCCCAGCATTTT. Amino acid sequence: CSASRGRDQPQHF.

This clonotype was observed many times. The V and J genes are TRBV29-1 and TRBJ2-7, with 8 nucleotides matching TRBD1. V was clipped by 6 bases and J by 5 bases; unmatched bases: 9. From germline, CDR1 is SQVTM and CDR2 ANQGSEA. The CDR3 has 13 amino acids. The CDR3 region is CSVVQGARNEQYF. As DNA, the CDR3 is TGCAGCGTGGTTCAGGGGGCGCGAAACGAGCAGTACTTC.

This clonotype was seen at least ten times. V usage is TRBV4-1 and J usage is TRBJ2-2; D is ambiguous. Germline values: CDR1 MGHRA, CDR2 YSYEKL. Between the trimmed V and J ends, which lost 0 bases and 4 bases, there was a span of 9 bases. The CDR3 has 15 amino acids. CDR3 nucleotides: TGCGCCAGCAGCCAAGATCTTCTAGGCACCGGGGAGCTGTTTTTT. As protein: CASSQDLLGTGELFF.